This passage covers 29 T cell receptor beta chains from one sample sequenced in a study of graft-versus-host responses after intestinal transplantation. Here immunoSEQ multiplex PCR was the method, and the copy in TCRdb shows in-frame clones only, minus some. The sample contains approximately 77,000 clones, roughly 91% of which appear only once. For these receptors, no antigen is known. Sequenced here: unstimulated CD4+ T cells sorted from spleen or lymph node cells, sampled before intestinal transplant. These receptors all come from a human donor who received an intestinal transplant.

V is TRBV6-5 and J is TRBJ2-5; the D is unclear. Germline V lookup: CDR1 MNHEY, CDR2 SVGAGI. The CDR3 totals 15 residues. The V gene lost 0 bases and the J gene lost 5 bases, with 13 bases spanning the gap. The CDR3 sequence: CASSYSQASTETQYF. As DNA, the CDR3 is TGTGCCAGCAGTTACTCGCAGGCGAGCACGGAGACCCAGTACTTC.

This chain links TRBV5-1 with TRBJ2-7; tentatively, D is TRBD2 (6 bases). CDR1 and CDR2 from the germline V gene are SGHRS and YFSETQ. Trimming removed 0 bases from V and 5 bases from J, with 9 bases in between. This CDR3 region has 13 residues. The CDR3 DNA follows: TGCGCCAGCAGCTTGGGGGGGGTAGACGAGCAGTACTTC. As protein: CASSLGGVDEQYF. The full variable domain, rest sourced from reference TRBV5-1 and TRBJ2-7, is KAGVTQTPRYLIKTRGQQVTLSCSPISGHRSVSWYQQTPGQGLQFLFEYFSETQRNKGNFPGRFSGRQFSNSRSEMNVSTLELGDSALYLCASSLGGVDEQYFGPGTRLTVT.

This sequence joins TRBV28 and TRBJ2-7; TRBD1 agrees at 10 bases. V shed 1 base, J shed 5 bases, and the junction held 5 bases outside the gene matches. Germline CDR1 and CDR2: MDHEN and SYDVKM. This CDR3 is built from 15 residues. As DNA, the CDR3 is TGTGCCAGCAGTTTATCGACAGGGGGCAGGGACGAGCAGTACTTC. Amino acid sequence: CASSLSTGGRDEQYF.

The chain couples TRBV7-9 to TRBJ1-1; D perhaps matches TRBD1 (6 bases). Germline assignment: CDR1 SEHNR and CDR2 FQNEAQ (reference sequence). This CDR3 is 15 amino acids long. Deletions cut 0 bases from V and 3 bases from J, with 11 bases between. In DNA form, the CDR3 reads TGTGCCAGCAGCTTAGCGGGGGCTTCGGACACTGAAGCTTTCTTT. Its protein product is CASSLAGASDTEAFF.

J is TRBJ2-1 and V is TRBV5-1, with D tentatively TRBD1 (7 bases). Trimming removed 0 bases at V and 9 bases at J, with 16 bases between. Germline V gene sequence: CDR1 SGHRS, CDR2 YFSETQ. CDR3 length: 15 residues. The CDR3: CASSLEAGGPGEQFF. CDR3 coding DNA: TGCGCCAGCAGCTTGGAGGCAGGGGGGCCCGGTGAGCAGTTCTTC.

This clone was observed a single time. CDR3 nucleotides: TGTGCCATCAGGGGACAGGGGACCACCTACGAGCAGTACTTC. Its protein is CAIRGQGTTYEQYF. The chain combines TRBV10-3 with TRBJ2-7; 10 bases align to TRBD1. The J segment lost 2 bases and the V segment lost 6 bases, leaving 4 bases of the junction unmatched. Germline V gene data show CDR1 as ENHRY and CDR2 as SYGVKD. CDR3 length equals 14 residues.

The V gene is TRBV29-1, the J gene TRBJ2-5, with 7 bases identical to TRBD1. The CDR3 sequence is 14 residues long. Germline CDR1 SQVTM, CDR2 ANQGSEA. J was trimmed by 4 bases and V by 7 bases; bases with no gene match: 12. The chain's CDR3 is CSGSRGSVGETQYF. The CDR3 coding sequence is TGCAGCGGCTCCAGGGGGTCGGTAGGAGAGACCCAGTACTTC.

About this clone: This sample includes further DNA sequences coding for the same CDR3. DNA for the CDR3: TGCGCCAGCAGCTTGGGGGCCAGAGAGACCCAGTACTTC. Its protein is CASSLGARETQYF. The chain combines TRBV5-1 with TRBJ2-5; no firm D call. In germline, CDR1 is SGHRS, CDR2 YFSETQ. CDR3 length: 13 amino acids. V lost 0 bases and J lost 4, with 7 bases in between.

In its sample, this clone is medium-sized. The chain joins TRBV6-1 to TRBJ2-7, with 12 nucleotides matching TRBD2. Per the germline V gene, CDR1 is MNHNS and CDR2 is SASEGT. The CDR3 spans 14 residues. V lost 7 bases to trimming and J lost 7 bases; unmatched junction nucleotides: 8. The DNA of the CDR3 is TGTGCCAGCACCATGACTAGCGGGAGCAAGGAGCAGTACTTC. Protein sequence: CASTMTSGSKEQYF.

V is TRBV4-2 and J is TRBJ2-3, with 11 bases aligning to TRBD2. The CDR3 totals 18 residues. V was clipped by 4 bases and J by 0 bases; unmatched bases: 9. CDR1 and CDR2 (germline): LGHNA, YNFKEQ. This CDR3 reads CASSREGTSGPSTDTQYF. CDR3 DNA: TGTGCCAGCAGCCGAGAAGGGACTAGCGGCCCTAGCACAGATACGCAGTATTTT.

This chain uses TRBV15 with TRBJ1-5; D possibly corresponds to TRBD1 (5 bases). V lost 0 bases and J lost 8, with 17 bases in between. This CDR3 contains 16 residues. The V gene's germline CDR1 is LNHNV and CDR2 YYDKDF (reference sequence). The chain's CDR3 is CATSRDSGARGEPQHF. CDR3 in DNA: TGTGCCACCAGCAGAGATAGTGGAGCTCGGGGGGAGCCCCAGCATTTT. The full variable domain, with the rest looked up from reference TRBV15 and TRBJ1-5, is DAMVIQNPRYQVTQFGKPVTLSCSQTLNHNVMYWYQQKSSQAPKLLFHYYDKDFNNEADTPDNFQSRRPNTSFCFLDIRSPGLGDTAMYLCATSRDSGARGEPQHFGDGTRLSIL.

The chain couples TRBV10-3 to TRBJ2-5, with unresolved D. Trimming cost V 4 bases and J 1 base, with 16 bases left between them. Germline assignment: CDR1 ENHRY and CDR2 SYGVKD. The CDR3 runs 16 residues. The chain's CDR3 is CAISVMAPTIQETQYF. The CDR3 region has the DNA TGTGCCATCAGTGTAATGGCACCCACGATCCAAGAGACCCAGTACTTC.

This chain joins TRBV25-1 and TRBJ1-5; weak D call: TRBD1 (6 bases). Germline lookup yields CDR1 MGHDK and CDR2 SYGVNS. The V and J ends lost 2 bases and 4 bases respectively, with 9 bases between them. The CDR3 has 14 residues. For the CDR3, the DNA is TGTGCCAGCAGTGAAACAGGGCTGAATCAGCCCCAGCATTTT. This encodes CASSETGLNQPQHF.

The rearrangement uses TRBV28 and TRBJ1-2; 7 bases map to TRBD1. Germline CDR1 MDHEN, CDR2 SYDVKM. V lost 3 bases and J lost 6; bases outside the gene matches: 4. CDR3 length: 13 amino acids. CDR3 protein: CASSFRGPDGYTF. In DNA, the CDR3 is TGTGCCAGCAGTTTTAGGGGGCCAGATGGCTACACCTTC.

The chain has TRBV29-1 and TRBJ1-5; 7 bases align to TRBD1. Germline CDR1 and CDR2: SQVTM and ANQGSEA. V trimming: 5 bases; J trimming: 2 bases; junction bases outside the gene matches: 3. This CDR3 has 13 amino acids. CDR3: CSVRGQGNQPQHF. CDR3 nucleotides: TGCAGCGTTCGTGGACAGGGCAATCAGCCCCAGCATTTT. The whole variable domain, remainder taken from reference TRBV29-1 and TRBJ1-5, is SAVISQKPSRDICQRGTSLTIQCQVDSQVTMMFWYRQQPGQSLTLIATANQGSEATYESGFVIDKFPISRPNLTFSTLTVSNMSPEDSSIYLCSVRGQGNQPQHFGDGTRLSIL.

This sequence joins TRBV10-1 and TRBJ2-1, with 7 bases lining up with TRBD2. Losses at the gene ends were 0 bases for V and 6 bases for J; bases not matched to a gene: 8. This CDR3 spans 16 amino acids. CDR1 and CDR2 (germline): WNHNN, SYGVQD (reference sequence). CDR3 bases: TGCGCCAGCAGTGAGTCTGGGAAGCGGGGCTTCAATGAGCAGTTCTTC. This codes for CASSESGKRGFNEQFF.

The chain employs TRBV6-6 and TRBJ1-2; D is possibly TRBD1 (5 bases). Germline V gene data show CDR1 as MNHNY and CDR2 as SVGAGI (reference sequence). The CDR3 spans 13 residues. V was pared by 4 bases and J by 4 bases, with 10 bases between. CDR3 nucleotides: TGTGCCAGCAGTTTAGGGGAGGTCTATGGCTACACCTTC. Encoded protein: CASSLGEVYGYTF.

The chain links TRBV7-6 to TRBJ2-1, with 13 bases fitting TRBD2. Germline V lookup: CDR1 SGHVS, CDR2 FNYEAQ. V was pared by 6 bases and J by 12 bases, with 5 bases of the junction left unmatched. The CDR3 has 13 amino acids. CDR3 in amino acids: CASSGLAGDGQFF. CDR3 sequence (DNA): TGTGCCAGCAGTGGACTAGCGGGGGACGGGCAGTTCTTC.

J is TRBJ2-7 and V is TRBV30, with 10 bases identical to TRBD2. Germline CDR1 GTSNPN, CDR2 SVGIG (reference sequence). Trimming removed 3 bases from V and 2 bases from J; junction bases left unmatched: 10. The CDR3 is 16 residues long. The CDR3 loop is CAWSPPSSGGAYEQYF. The DNA of the CDR3 is TGTGCCTGGAGCCCACCCTCTAGCGGGGGAGCCTACGAGCAGTACTTC.

The V and J genes are TRBV7-9 and TRBJ1-4; no reliable D call. Per germline, CDR1 SEHNR and CDR2 FQNEAQ (reference sequence). The V end was cut by 2 bases, the J end by 4 bases, with 11 bases between. The CDR3 consists of 15 residues. DNA of the CDR3: TGTGCCAGCAGCTTAAAGCGTACGGTTAATGAAAAACTGTTTTTT. Its protein product is CASSLKRTVNEKLFF.

There are a few counts of this clone. This chain connects TRBV30 to TRBJ1-2, with a tentative D call TRBD1 (6 bases). Germline V CDR1 and CDR2: GTSNPN, SVGIG (reference sequence). Trimming cost V 2 bases and J 2 bases, with 12 bases left between them. The length of the CDR3 is 14 residues. CDR3 nucleotides: TGTGCCTGGAGTAGGACAGCAAACAACTATGGCTACACCTTC. It yields the protein CAWSRTANNYGYTF.

The J gene is TRBJ1-6, the V gene TRBV30; D possibly corresponds to TRBD1 (5 bases). Germline V gene data show CDR1 as GTSNPN and CDR2 as SVGIG (reference sequence). The V end lost 2 bases, the J end lost 5 bases, and 19 bases lay between the germline ends. The CDR3 runs 17 residues. The CDR3 DNA reads as TGTGCCTGGAGTTCCGGGGGGGGGTCGGAGGATAATTCACCCCTCCACTTT. Protein: CAWSSGGGSEDNSPLHF.

The sample holds a few counts of this clone. The chain recombines TRBV6-6 with TRBJ2-7, with 7 bases identical to TRBD1. This CDR3 is built from 14 residues. The junction had 8 bases not matched to a gene; V was cut back by 5 bases and J by 4 bases. Per the germline V gene, CDR1 is MNHNY and CDR2 is SVGAGI (reference sequence). CDR3 nucleotides: TGTGCCAGCAGTCCTCCGGGACAGAAGTACGAGCAGTACTTC. Translating gives CASSPPGQKYEQYF.

This chain connects TRBV29-1 to TRBJ2-7, with D possibly TRBD2 on 6 matching bases. Per germline, CDR1 SQVTM and CDR2 ANQGSEA. The CDR3 covers 16 residues. Trimming pared 3 bases from V and 6 bases from J, leaving 24 bases between. This CDR3 is CSVEGWIGEVSGEQYF. The CDR3 DNA follows: TGCAGCGTTGAGGGGTGGATCGGGGAGGTTTCCGGCGAGCAGTACTTC.

This clone was observed a single time. V gene TRBV6-5 combines with J gene TRBJ1-2; D might be TRBD1 (6 bases). V was shortened by 7 bases and J by 8 bases, with 20 bases between the two germline ends. The CDR3 totals 14 residues. In germline, CDR1 is MNHEY, CDR2 SVGAGI. This CDR3 is CASTPGGLNGGYTF. In DNA form, the CDR3 reads TGTGCCAGCACCCCGGGGGGCCTCAATGGGGGCTACACCTTC.

V and J are TRBV6-1 and TRBJ2-2; maybe TRBD1 (5 bases). V gave up 3 bases and J gave up 7 bases, with 15 bases separating them. The CDR3 totals 15 residues. Germline CDR1 and CDR2: MNHNS and SASEGT. The DNA for the CDR3 is TGTGCCAGCAGTGATCGTTTTGCAGGGATCGGGGAGCTGTTTTTT. This sequence encodes CASSDRFAGIGELFF.

The V call is TRBV19, the J call TRBJ1-1; the D is unclear. Trimming shortened V by 0 bases and J by 4 bases, and 6 bases separated the two germline ends. Germline V CDR1 and CDR2: LNHDA, SQIVND (reference sequence). There are 13 residues in the CDR3. The CDR3, as DNA: TGTGCCAGTAGTATAGAGGCGGGCACTGAAGCTTTCTTT. This gives the protein CASSIEAGTEAFF.

CDR3 loop: CASSLTGGNEKLFF. CDR3 DNA sequence: TGTGCCAGCAGTCTGACAGGGGGAAATGAAAAACTGTTTTTT. V and J are TRBV28 and TRBJ1-4; 9 positions match TRBD1. The V and J ends lost 5 bases and 5 bases, in that order; junction bases with no gene match: 3. This CDR3 is built from 14 residues. Germline CDR1 reads MDHEN; CDR2 reads SYDVKM.

The rearrangement links TRBV29-1 to TRBJ2-5, with TRBD2 as a possible D gene (7 bases). Germline assignment: CDR1 SQVTM and CDR2 ANQGSEA. The CDR3 length is 13 residues. V lost 6 bases and J lost 5, with 16 bases in between. This CDR3 is CSVRRGQTETQYF. The CDR3 region has the DNA TGCAGCGTCCGGCGGGGGCAGACGGAGACCCAGTACTTC. Complete variable domain (other parts from reference TRBV29-1 and TRBJ2-5): SAVISQKPSRDICQRGTSLTIQCQVDSQVTMMFWYRQQPGQSLTLIATANQGSEATYESGFVIDKFPISRPNLTFSTLTVSNMSPEDSSIYLCSVRRGQTETQYFGPGTRLLVL.